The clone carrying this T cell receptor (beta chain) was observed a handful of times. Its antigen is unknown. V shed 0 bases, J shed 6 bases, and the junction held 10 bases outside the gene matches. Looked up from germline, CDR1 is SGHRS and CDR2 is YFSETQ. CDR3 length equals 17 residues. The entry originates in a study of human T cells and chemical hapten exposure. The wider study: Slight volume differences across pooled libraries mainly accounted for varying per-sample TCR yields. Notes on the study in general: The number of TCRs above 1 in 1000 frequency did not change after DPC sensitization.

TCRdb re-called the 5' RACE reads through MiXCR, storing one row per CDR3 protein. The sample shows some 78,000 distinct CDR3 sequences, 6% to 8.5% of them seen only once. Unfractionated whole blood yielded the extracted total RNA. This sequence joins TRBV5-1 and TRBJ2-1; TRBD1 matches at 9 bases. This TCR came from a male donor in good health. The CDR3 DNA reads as TGCGCCAGCAGCTTGGCAAGTCCGGGACAGGGTAGCAATGAGCAGTTCTTC. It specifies CASSLASPGQGSNEQFF.